This T cell receptor beta chain was sequenced for a study of blood T cells in healthy people across ages. Germline V gene data show CDR1 as SEHNR and CDR2 as FQNEAQ (reference sequence). V lost 2 bases to trimming and J lost 1 base, with 11 bases between them. The CDR3 has 15 residues. A second PCR, run for roughly 7 to 11 cycles, used a sample-barcoded 5' primer plus a J-beta primer mix. TCRdb re-analysed the 5' RACE reads in MiXCR, keeping a single row per CDR3 protein. Of some 900,000 distinct CDR3 sequences in the sample, around 48% were seen once. The source is a man aged 25-45 years in good health. The rearrangement links TRBV7-9 to TRBJ2-5; D remains ambiguous. The sample consisted of blood. Written as DNA, the CDR3 is TGTGCCAGCAGCTTATCGCCGGAATCCCAAGAGACCCAGTACTTC. Protein: CASSLSPESQETQYF.